This TCR beta chain stems from a study of blood T cell repertoires in COVID-19 (dated by TCRdb to between 2020 and 2021). For context, the study as a whole: Samples from collaborators originated in the United States, Italy and Spain and spanned both the acute and convalescent phases of COVID-19. The material from the prospective study consisted of cDNA or gDNA derived from T cells, B-cell-depleted T cells, or PBMCs. Deeply sampled blood TCRbeta repertoires from subjects exposed to, actively infected with, or recovered from COVID-19 were included in the dataset. The repertoires were released in a freely available public database meant as a resource for research on the immune response to SARS-CoV-2. Samples were obtained from the ongoing ImmuneRACE study (first 160 participants) and from some 1,300 subjects provided by 6 global collaborators. The sample metadata nearly always contained a de-identified subject ID, COVID-19 status, age in years and sex. HLA class I and class II types, where available, came from metadata supplied by the sample provider rather than from assay-based typing.

TCRbeta CDR3 regions were amplified from genomic DNA by means of the immunoSEQ Assay, a bias-controlled multiplex PCR. In the authors' own workflow: Nucleated cell counts per sample were estimated from amplification of reference gene primers within the assay. To quantify the absolute abundance of each unique TCRbeta CDR3 rearrangement, sequence reads were collapsed and filtered. For each sample, productive Simpson clonality was calculated as the square root of Simpson's diversity index over productive rearrangements. Held by TCRdb, this immuneACCESS table contains in-frame sequences only and omits some clones. Under half of the omission traces to an unresolved V gene where checked; the cause of the rest is unknown. V, J and clone size were drawn from that table, and D and trimming were deduced from the DNA. The sample contains approximately 250,000 clones, around 87% of them found a single time. Roughly 4.9% of the sample comes from the top ten.

Worth noting for this clone: It lacks a known antigen. One base away there is no much larger clone; base qualities are not given.

Broad study findings and their caveats: The quantity of clinical and demographic metadata differed by source and by participant and was supplied without curation.

At one collaborating source in Seattle, patients were enrolled during active infection and were followed longitudinally through the course of disease. Collaborating institutions collected whole blood in K2EDTA tubes following their own protocols. For TCRbeta analysis, collaborator samples were shipped as frozen whole blood, as isolated PBMCs, or as DNA extracted from either sample type. The sample was peripheral blood. This receptor was obtained from a woman aged 55-70 years with COVID-19, enrolled during active disease.

The encoded CDR3 is CASSSDRGQGVQPQHF. The nucleotides are TGTGCCAGCAGCTCGGACCGTGGACAGGGCGTACAGCCCCAGCATTTT. This sequence uses TRBV7-6 and TRBJ1-5, with 8 bases aligning to TRBD1. The junction shows trimming of 4 bases on V and 7 bases on J, and the gene matches do not reach 12 bases of it. From the germline V gene, CDR1 is SGHVS and CDR2 is FNYEAQ. Reading from cysteine to phenylalanine, the CDR3 counts 16 amino acids. Only the CDR3 region is kept as DNA, spanning 48 bases read in frame from base 1.